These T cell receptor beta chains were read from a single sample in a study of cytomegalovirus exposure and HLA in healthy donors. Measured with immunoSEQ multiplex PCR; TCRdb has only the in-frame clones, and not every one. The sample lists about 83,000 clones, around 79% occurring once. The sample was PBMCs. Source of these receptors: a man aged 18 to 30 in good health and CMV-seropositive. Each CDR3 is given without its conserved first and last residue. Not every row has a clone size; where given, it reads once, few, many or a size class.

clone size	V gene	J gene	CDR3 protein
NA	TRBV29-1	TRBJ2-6	SVVNINKSGANVLT
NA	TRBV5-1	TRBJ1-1	ASSLAPTGAEAF
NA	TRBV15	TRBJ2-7	ATSRDRTTGYEQY
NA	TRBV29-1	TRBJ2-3	SVLLRLAGGFSTDTQY
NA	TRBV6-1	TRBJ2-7	ASSPTRQGNEQY
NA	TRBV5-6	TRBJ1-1	ASSLGGQNTEAF
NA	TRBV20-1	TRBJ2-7	SVHRSYEQY
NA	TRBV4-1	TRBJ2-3	ASSQGTGSDTQY
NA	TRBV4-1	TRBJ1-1	ASSQVQGLNTEAF
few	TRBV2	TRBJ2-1	AAPQSRDRGGNEQF
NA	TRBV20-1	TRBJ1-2	SANTGDGYT
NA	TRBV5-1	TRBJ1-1	ASSQQGSNTEAF
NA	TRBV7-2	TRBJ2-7	ASSLLGLSTREQY
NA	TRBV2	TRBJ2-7	ASNVQGYEQY
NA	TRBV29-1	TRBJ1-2	SVRGLLGYT
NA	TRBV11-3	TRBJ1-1	ASSLRGGDTEAF
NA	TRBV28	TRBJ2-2	ASRQWGGSGELF
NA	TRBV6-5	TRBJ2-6	ASSSTGTGANVLT
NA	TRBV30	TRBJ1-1	AWSVLRNGRVNTEAF
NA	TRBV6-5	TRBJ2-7	ASSYSTSGSSYEQY
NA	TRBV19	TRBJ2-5	ASRIAGTETQY
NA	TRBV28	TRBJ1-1	ASAEQDHTEAF
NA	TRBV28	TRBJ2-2	ASSYTGELF
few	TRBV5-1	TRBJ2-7	ASSLGRTSSYEQY
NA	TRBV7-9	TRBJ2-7	ASSFRDSLYEQY
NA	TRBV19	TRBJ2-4	ASAYLAKNIQY
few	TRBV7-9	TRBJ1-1	ASSQGTTDLLNTEAF
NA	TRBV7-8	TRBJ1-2	ASSFSGQGRGYT
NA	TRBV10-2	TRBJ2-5	ASSRGPQETQY
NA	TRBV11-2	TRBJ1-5	ASSLYRNQPQH
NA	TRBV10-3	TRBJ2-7	AIRRDSYEQY
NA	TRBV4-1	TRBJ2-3	ASKNVGTSGTDTQY